This TCR beta chain was profiled in a study of OX40 agonist ivuxolimab in advanced cancers. About the research overall: Dose-escalation patients were diagnosed with hepatocellular carcinoma, melanoma, renal cell cancer or head and neck cancer. Partial responses were seen in three patients, one with hepatocellular carcinoma and two with cutaneous melanoma.

Measured with immunoSEQ multiplex PCR; TCRdb has only the in-frame clones, and not every one. The sample consists of roughly 75,000 clones, 70% to 90% of them appearing once. Whole-study findings and limits: The average count of expanded clones was higher among CD8+ T cells than among CD4+.

About this clone: Its antigen is undetermined.

This sample comprised CD4+ or CD8+ T cells sorted from blood, obtained in a trial of the OX40 agonist ivuxolimab. This TCR was sampled from an adult with an advanced solid tumor such as melanoma, head and neck, liver or kidney cancer.

CDR3 nucleotide sequence: TGCGCCAGCAGCTTGGGCGGGACTAGTGTTGGAGGGGAGCTGTTTTTT. Its translation is CASSLGGTSVGGELFF. V usage is TRBV5-1 and J usage is TRBJ2-2; 8 bases map to TRBD2. Trimming cost V 0 bases and J 8 bases; bases outside gene matches: 9. Germline V gives CDR1 SGHRS, CDR2 YFSETQ. This CDR3 contains 16 residues.